Listed below are T cell receptor beta chains from one sample, sequenced in a study of T-cell memory formation after mild COVID-19. TCRdb re-derived calls from the 5' RACE reads in MiXCR, one entry per CDR3 protein. The repertoire consists of over 60,000 distinct CDR3 sequences, with roughly 17% occurring once and the leading ten covering 30% to 35%. Sequenced input: PBMCs or a T cell subset sorted from them (not recorded which). Every receptor here comes from an adult woman who had mild COVID-19 (a few samples of this study predate the infection). Cell type and time point are not known. Both conserved end residues are part of each CDR3. D genes are given only for firm matches.

v_gene: TRBV21-1
d_gene: .
j_gene: TRBJ2-7
CDR3aa: CASRGTAPYYEQYF

v_gene: TRBV4-1
d_gene: TRBD2
j_gene: TRBJ2-3
CDR3aa: CASSQTSVTDTQYF

v_gene: TRBV9
d_gene: .
j_gene: TRBJ2-7
CDR3aa: CASSVVSGSSYEQYF

v_gene: TRBV4-1
d_gene: .
j_gene: TRBJ2-5
CDR3aa: CASSHLRVSETQYF

v_gene: TRBV7-9
d_gene: TRBD2
j_gene: TRBJ2-3
CDR3aa: CASSLTSGVRRDTQYF

v_gene: TRBV7-9
d_gene: .
j_gene: TRBJ2-3
CDR3aa: CAGQTRGITDTQYF

v_gene: TRBV4-2
d_gene: .
j_gene: TRBJ2-3
CDR3aa: CASSPRDPATDTQYF

v_gene: TRBV4-1
d_gene: .
j_gene: TRBJ2-1
CDR3aa: CASSQEGNEQFF

v_gene: TRBV7-2
d_gene: TRBD1
j_gene: TRBJ2-1
CDR3aa: CASSSQGAYNEQFF

v_gene: TRBV12-3/TRBV12-4
d_gene: TRBD2
j_gene: TRBJ2-7
CDR3aa: CASSVVAGGPHYEQYF